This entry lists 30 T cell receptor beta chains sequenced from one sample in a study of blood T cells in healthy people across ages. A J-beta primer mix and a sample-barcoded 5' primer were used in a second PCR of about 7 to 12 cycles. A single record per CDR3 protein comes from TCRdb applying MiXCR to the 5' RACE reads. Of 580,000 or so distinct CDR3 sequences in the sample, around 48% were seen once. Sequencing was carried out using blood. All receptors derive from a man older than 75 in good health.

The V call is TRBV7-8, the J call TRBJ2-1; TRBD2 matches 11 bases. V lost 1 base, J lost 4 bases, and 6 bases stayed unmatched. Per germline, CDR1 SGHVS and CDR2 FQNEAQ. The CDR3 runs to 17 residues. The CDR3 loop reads CASSLGAGTSGYNEQFF. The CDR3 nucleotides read TGTGCCAGCAGCTTAGGGGCCGGGACTAGCGGTTACAATGAGCAGTTCTTC. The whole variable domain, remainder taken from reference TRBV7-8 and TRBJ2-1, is GAGVSQSPRYKVAKRGQDVALRCDPISGHVSLFWYQQALGQGPEFLTYFQNEAQLDKSGLPSDRFFAERPEGSVSTLKIQRTQQEDSAVYLCASSLGAGTSGYNEQFFGPGTRLTVL.

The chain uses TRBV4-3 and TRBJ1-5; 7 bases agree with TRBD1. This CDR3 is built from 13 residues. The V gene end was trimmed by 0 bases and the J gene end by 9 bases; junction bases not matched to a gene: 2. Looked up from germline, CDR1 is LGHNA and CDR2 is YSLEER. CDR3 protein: CASSQERDRPQHF. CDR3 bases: TGCGCCAGCAGCCAAGAGAGGGACAGGCCCCAGCATTTT.

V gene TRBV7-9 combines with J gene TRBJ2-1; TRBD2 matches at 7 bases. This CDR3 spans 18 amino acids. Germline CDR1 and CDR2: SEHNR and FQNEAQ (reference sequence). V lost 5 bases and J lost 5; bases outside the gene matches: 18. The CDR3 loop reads CASSTPWEGLDPHNEQFF. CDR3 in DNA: TGTGCCAGCAGCACCCCATGGGAGGGTCTCGATCCCCACAATGAGCAGTTCTTC.

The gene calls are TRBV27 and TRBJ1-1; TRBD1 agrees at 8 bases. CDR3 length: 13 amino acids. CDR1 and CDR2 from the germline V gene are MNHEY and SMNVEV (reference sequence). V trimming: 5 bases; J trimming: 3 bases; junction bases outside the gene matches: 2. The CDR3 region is CASSPGQDTEAFF. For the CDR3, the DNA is TGTGCCAGCAGTCCGGGACAGGACACTGAAGCTTTCTTT.

CDR3: CASSARLAGFSYEQYF. CDR3 sequence (DNA): TGTGCCAGCAGTGCCCGACTAGCGGGGTTCTCCTACGAGCAGTACTTC. The chain combines TRBV6-2 or TRBV6-3 with TRBJ2-7; TRBD2 matches 11 bases. The J segment lost 0 bases and the V segment lost 5 bases, leaving 6 bases of the junction unmatched. CDR1 is MNHEY and CDR2 is SVGEGT in the germline V gene. The CDR3 has 16 residues.

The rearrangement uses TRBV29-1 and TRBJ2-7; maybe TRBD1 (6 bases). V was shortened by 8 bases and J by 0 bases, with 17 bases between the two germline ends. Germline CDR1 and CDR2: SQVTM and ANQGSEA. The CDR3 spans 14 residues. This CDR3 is CSTRTAISSYEQYF. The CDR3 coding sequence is TGCAGCACCAGGACAGCCATTAGCTCCTACGAGCAGTACTTC.

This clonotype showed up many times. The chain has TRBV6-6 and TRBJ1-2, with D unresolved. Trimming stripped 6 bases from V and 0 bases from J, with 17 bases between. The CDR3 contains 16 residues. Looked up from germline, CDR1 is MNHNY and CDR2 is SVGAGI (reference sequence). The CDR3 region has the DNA TGTGCCAGCAGACTATTGGGCGCCCCTTCTAACTATGGCTACACCTTC. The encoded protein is CASRLLGAPSNYGYTF.

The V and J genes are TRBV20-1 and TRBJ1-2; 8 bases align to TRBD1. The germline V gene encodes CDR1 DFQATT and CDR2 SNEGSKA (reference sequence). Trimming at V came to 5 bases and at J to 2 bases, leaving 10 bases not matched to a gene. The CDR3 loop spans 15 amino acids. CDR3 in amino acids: CSAPKPGQDNYGYTF. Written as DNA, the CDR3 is TGCAGTGCTCCTAAACCGGGACAGGACAACTATGGCTACACCTTC.

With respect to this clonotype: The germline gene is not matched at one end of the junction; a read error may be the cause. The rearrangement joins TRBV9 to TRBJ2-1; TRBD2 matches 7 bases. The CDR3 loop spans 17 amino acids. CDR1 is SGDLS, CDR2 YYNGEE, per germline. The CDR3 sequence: CDSSVQGSSLANNEQFF. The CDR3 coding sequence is TGTGACAGCAGCGTACAAGGGTCCTCACTAGCGAACAATGAGCAGTTCTTC.

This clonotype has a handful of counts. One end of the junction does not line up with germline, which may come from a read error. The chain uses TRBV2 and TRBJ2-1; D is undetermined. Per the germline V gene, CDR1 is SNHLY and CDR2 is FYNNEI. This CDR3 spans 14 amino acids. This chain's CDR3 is CAGSVEFVGNEQFF. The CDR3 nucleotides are TGTGCCGGCAGCGTAGAATTTGTCGGCAATGAGCAGTTCTTC.

CDR3 region: CASSSEQVTEGLFF. CDR3 nucleotide sequence: TGTGCCAGCAGTTCGGAACAGGTGACGGAGGGACTGTTTTTT. This chain links TRBV7-9 with TRBJ1-4, with D tentatively TRBD1 (5 bases). The CDR3 sequence is 14 residues long. CDR1 is SEHNR and CDR2 is FQNEAQ in the germline V gene (reference sequence). The germline V and J ends were trimmed by 6 bases and 13 bases, with 21 bases remaining between them. The full variable domain, in which reference TRBV7-9 and TRBJ1-4 provide the parts outside the CDR3, is DTGVSQNPRHKITKRGQNVTFRCDPISEHNRLYWYRQTLGQGPEFLTYFQNEAQLEKSRLLSDRFSAERPKGSFSTLEIQRTEQGDSAMYLCASSSEQVTEGLFFGSGTQLSVL.

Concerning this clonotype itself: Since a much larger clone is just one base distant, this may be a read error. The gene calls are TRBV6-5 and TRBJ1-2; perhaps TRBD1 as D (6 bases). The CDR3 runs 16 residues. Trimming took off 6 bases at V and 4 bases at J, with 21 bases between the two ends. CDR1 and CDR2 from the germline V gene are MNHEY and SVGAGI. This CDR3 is CASRRHEAGETYGYTF. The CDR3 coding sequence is TGTGCCAGCAGACGACACGAGGCAGGGGAAACCTATGGCTACACCTTC.

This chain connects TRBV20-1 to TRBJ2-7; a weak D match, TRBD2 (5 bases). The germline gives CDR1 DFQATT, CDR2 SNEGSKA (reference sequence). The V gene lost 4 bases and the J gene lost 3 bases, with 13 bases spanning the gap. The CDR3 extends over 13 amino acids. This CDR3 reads CSAKPAGLYEQYF. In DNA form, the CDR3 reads TGCAGTGCTAAGCCCGCCGGACTCTACGAGCAGTACTTC.

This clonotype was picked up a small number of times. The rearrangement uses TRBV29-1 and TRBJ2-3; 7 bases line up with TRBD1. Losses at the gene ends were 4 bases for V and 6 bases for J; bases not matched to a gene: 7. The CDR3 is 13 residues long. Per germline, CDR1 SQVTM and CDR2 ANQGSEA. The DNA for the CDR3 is TGCAGCGTTGTGACAGGGATCGGCGATACGCAGTATTTT. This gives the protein CSVVTGIGDTQYF.

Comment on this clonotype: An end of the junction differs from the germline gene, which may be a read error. CDR3 DNA: TGTGCCATCAGTGAGACGGGACAGGGGCAAGGGACCCAGTACTTC. This sequence encodes CAISETGQGQGTQYF. The chain links TRBV10-3 to TRBJ2-7; TRBD1 matches at 10 bases. The J call may be faulty, since TRBJ2-5 better matches the DNA end. From germline, CDR1 is ENHRY and CDR2 SYGVKD. The CDR3 spans 15 residues.

The CDR3 DNA is TGCAGTGCTAGAGCAGGGTCAGGGACGAATCAGCCCCAGCATTTT. Protein: CSARAGSGTNQPQHF. The chain employs TRBV20-1 and TRBJ1-5, with D possibly being TRBD1 (5 bases). This CDR3 comprises 15 residues. Trimming removed 1 base from V and 4 bases from J, with 14 bases in between. Germline V gives CDR1 DFQATT, CDR2 SNEGSKA (reference sequence).

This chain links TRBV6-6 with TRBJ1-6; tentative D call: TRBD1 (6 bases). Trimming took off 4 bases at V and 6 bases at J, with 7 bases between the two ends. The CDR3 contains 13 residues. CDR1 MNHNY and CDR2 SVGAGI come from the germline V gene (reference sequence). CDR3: CASSWGANSPLHF. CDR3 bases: TGTGCCAGCAGTTGGGGGGCTAATTCACCCCTCCACTTT.

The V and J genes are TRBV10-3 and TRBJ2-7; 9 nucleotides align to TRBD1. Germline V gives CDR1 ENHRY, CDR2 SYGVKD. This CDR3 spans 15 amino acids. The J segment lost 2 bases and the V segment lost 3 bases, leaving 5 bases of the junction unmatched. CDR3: CAISDTGTGTYEQYF. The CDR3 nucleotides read TGTGCCATCAGTGATACCGGGACAGGGACCTACGAGCAGTACTTC.

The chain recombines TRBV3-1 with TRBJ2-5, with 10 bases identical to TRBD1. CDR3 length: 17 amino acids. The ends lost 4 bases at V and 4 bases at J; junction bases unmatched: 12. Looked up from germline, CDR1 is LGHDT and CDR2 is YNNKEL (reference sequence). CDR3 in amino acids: CASSLATSRDRGETQYF. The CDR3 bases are TGTGCCAGCAGCCTTGCGACTTCCCGGGACAGGGGAGAGACCCAGTACTTC.

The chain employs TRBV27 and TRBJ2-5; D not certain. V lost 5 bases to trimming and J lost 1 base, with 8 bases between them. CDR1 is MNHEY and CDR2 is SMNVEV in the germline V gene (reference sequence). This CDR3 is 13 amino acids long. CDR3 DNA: TGTGCCAGCAGTGCGGTCCCCCAAGAGACCCAGTACTTC. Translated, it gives CASSAVPQETQYF.

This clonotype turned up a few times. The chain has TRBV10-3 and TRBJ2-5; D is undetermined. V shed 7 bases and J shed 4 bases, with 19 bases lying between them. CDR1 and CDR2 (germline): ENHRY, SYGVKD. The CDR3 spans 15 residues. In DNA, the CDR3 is TGTGCCATCAATCGTGAGGCCTCCCAGGCAGAGACCCAGTACTTC. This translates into CAINREASQAETQYF.

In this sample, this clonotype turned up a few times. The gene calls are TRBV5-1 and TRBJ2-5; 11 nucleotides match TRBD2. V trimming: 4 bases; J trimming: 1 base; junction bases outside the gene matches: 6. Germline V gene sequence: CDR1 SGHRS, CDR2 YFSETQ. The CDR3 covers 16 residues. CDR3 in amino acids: CASSQLAGAIQETQYF. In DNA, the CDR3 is TGCGCCAGCAGCCAACTAGCGGGAGCCATCCAAGAGACCCAGTACTTC.

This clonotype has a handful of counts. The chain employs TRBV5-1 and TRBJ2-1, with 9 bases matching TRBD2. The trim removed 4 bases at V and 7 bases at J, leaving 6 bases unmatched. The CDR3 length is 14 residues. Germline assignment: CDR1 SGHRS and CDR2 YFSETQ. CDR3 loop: CASSVGLASNEQFF. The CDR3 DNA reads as TGCGCCAGCAGCGTGGGACTAGCTTCAAATGAGCAGTTCTTC.

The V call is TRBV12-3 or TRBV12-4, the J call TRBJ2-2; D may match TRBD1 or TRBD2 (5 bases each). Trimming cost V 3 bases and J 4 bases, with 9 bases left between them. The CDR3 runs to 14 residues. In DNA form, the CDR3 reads TGTGCCAGCAGTTTTGGGGGAATCACCGGGGAGCTGTTTTTT. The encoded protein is CASSFGGITGELFF.

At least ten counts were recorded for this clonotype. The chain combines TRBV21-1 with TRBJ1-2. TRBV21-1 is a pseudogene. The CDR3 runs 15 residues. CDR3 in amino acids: CASSKASGGSHGYTF. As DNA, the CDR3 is TGTGCCAGCAGCAAAGCTTCCGGGGGGTCCCATGGCTACACCTTC.

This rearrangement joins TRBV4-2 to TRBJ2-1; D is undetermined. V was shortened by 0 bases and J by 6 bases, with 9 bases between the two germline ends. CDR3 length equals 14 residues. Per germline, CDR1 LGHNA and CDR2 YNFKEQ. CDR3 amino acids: CASSQDLVSNEQFF. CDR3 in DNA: TGTGCCAGCAGCCAAGATCTAGTCAGCAATGAGCAGTTCTTC.

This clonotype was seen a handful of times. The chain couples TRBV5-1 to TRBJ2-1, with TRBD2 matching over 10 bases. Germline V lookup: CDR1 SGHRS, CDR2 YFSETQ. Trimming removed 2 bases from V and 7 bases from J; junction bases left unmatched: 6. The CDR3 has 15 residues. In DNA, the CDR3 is TGCGCCAGCAGCTTCCTAGCGGGGGCTGGAAATGAGCAGTTCTTC. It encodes CASSFLAGAGNEQFF.

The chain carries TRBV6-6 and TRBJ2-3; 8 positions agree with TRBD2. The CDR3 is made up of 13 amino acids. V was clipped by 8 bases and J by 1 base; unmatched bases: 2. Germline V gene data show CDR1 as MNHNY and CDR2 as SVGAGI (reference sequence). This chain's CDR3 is CASREGGTDTQYF. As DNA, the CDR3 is TGTGCCAGCCGGGAGGGAGGCACAGATACGCAGTATTTT.

CDR3 sequence: CASSLPASGEQFF. CDR3 DNA: TGTGCCAGCAGTTTACCAGCAAGCGGCGAGCAGTTCTTC. This chain connects TRBV27 to TRBJ2-1, with a tentative D call TRBD2 (5 bases). The V gene's germline CDR1 is MNHEY and CDR2 SMNVEV (reference sequence). The ends were cut back, 2 bases at V and 10 bases at J, with 12 bases in the middle. The CDR3 sequence is 13 residues long.

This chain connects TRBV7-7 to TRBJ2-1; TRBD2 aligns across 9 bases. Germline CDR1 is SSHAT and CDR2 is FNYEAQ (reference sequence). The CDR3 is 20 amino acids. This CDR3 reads CVSSLEFGVAGETPPNEQFF. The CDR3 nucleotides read TGTGTTAGCAGCTTAGAATTCGGGGTAGCGGGGGAGACTCCCCCCAATGAGCAGTTCTTC.